Reported below is one T cell receptor beta chain. The antigen is not known. The record originates from a study of T cells in Graves' hyperthyroidism and ophthalmopathy. Regions amplified from RNA transcripts were the TCR beta CDR3 regions. The TCR CDR3 first-round RT-PCR relied on the HTBI primer set. Each CDR3 protein gets one entry after TCRdb re-called the multiplex PCR reads with MiXCR. The table records about 580,000 distinct CDR3 sequences, around 42% of them present only once. The V gene end was trimmed by 7 bases and the J gene end by 3 bases; junction bases not matched to a gene: 6. This CDR3 region has 14 residues. Per germline, CDR1 MNHNS and CDR2 SASEGT. Findings of the study overall: Ophthalmopathy cases were set apart from stable hyperthyroidism by a 13 V-J model.

The J gene is TRBJ2-7, the V gene TRBV6-1, with 10 nucleotides matching TRBD2. Sequencing used peripheral blood or thyroid tissue (not recorded which). This clonotype was obtained from a woman between 18 and 30 years old with Graves' hyperthyroidism. CDR3 coding DNA: TGTGCCAGCAACTCGGGACTAGCGAACTACGAGCAGTACTTC. This encodes CASNSGLANYEQYF.